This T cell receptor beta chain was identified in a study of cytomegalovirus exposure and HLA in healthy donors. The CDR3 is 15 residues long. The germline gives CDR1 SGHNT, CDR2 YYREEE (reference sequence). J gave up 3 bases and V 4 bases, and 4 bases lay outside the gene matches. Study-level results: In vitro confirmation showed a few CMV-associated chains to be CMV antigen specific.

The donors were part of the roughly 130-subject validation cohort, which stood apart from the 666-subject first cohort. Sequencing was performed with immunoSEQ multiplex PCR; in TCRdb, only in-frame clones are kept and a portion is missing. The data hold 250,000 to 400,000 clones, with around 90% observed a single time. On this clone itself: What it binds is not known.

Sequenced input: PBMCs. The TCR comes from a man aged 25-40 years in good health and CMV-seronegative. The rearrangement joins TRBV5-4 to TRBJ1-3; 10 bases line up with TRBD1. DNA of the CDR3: TGTGCCAGCAGCGTAGGGACAGGGGTTGGAAACACCATATATTTT. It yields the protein CASSVGTGVGNTIYF.